This T cell receptor (beta chain) was profiled in a study of beta chain features in type 1 diabetes. Across the whole study: Across the samples, around 110,000,000 sorted cells were examined in total.

There are a few counts of this clone. No antigen is known for it. In germline, CDR1 is SGHAT, CDR2 FQNNGV. Deletions cut 0 bases from V and 3 bases from J, with 12 bases between. The CDR3 consists of 15 residues. Reverse transcription of all isolated RNA meant that expressed TCRB transcripts were sequenced. Generated by immunoSEQ multiplex PCR, the TCRdb table keeps only in-frame clones and is missing some. Among 300,000 to 350,000 clones, around 19% were seen once, and the ten largest hold roughly 0.045%. Whole-study findings and limits: Cells expressing TCR highly could be over-represented by cDNA sequencing. Researchers report that Type 1 diabetes patients had moderately but significantly shorter TCRB CDR3s across all four CD4+ subsets.

The sequence derives from a woman under 30 in good health. The J gene is TRBJ2-7, the V gene TRBV11-2, with D uncertain. The sequenced sample consisted of naive CD4+ T cells from blood. DNA for the CDR3: TGTGCCAGCAGCTTAGATCGTGGAGAAGGCTACGAGCAGTACTTC. It yields the protein CASSLDRGEGYEQYF.